These 27 T cell receptor beta chains were all obtained from the same sample, sequenced in a study of lymphopenia after photon versus proton radiotherapy. Using immunoSEQ multiplex PCR, the repertoire was profiled, and TCRdb retains in-frame clones only, with some absent. The sample yields more than 80,000 clones, around 82% seen once. The sequencing used peripheral blood, collected from a patient treated with proton-based radiotherapy. The receptors come from a man aged 55-75 years with pancreatic cancer.

The chain couples TRBV6-6 to TRBJ2-7; 8 bases are shared with TRBD2. This CDR3 contains 16 residues. Germline V lookup: CDR1 MNHNY, CDR2 SVGAGI (reference sequence). V lost 4 bases to trimming and J lost 4 bases; unmatched junction nucleotides: 12. The CDR3 DNA sequence: TGTGCCAGCAGTTCCAGGGCGACAGCGGGAGCTTACGAGCAGTACTTC. Its protein product is CASSSRATAGAYEQYF.

This clone showed up just a few times. This chain links TRBV7-8 with TRBJ2-4; D is perhaps TRBD1 (5 bases). Germline V gene sequence: CDR1 SGHVS, CDR2 FQNEAQ. The CDR3 has 17 amino acids. The ends were cut back, 5 bases at V and 1 base at J, with 18 bases in the middle. The CDR3 here is CASSPLGAAGAKNIQYF. The DNA for the CDR3 is TGTGCCAGCAGCCCTCTAGGGGCCGCCGGTGCCAAAAACATTCAGTACTTC.

This chain joins TRBV28 and TRBJ2-5; D may be TRBD1 (6 bases). CDR1 is MDHEN, CDR2 SYDVKM, per germline. V gave up 6 bases and J gave up 5 bases, with 7 bases separating them. There are 11 residues in the CDR3. The CDR3 coding sequence is TGTGCCAGCAGCACAGGGGAGACCCAGTACTTC. It yields the protein CASSTGETQYF.

The V and J genes are TRBV28 and TRBJ2-7; weak D call: TRBD1 (5 bases). The CDR3 totals 15 residues. Germline V gives CDR1 MDHEN, CDR2 SYDVKM. Trimming cost V 3 bases and J 2 bases, with 14 bases left between them. CDR3 amino acids: CASSFPQGSTYEQYF. The CDR3 nucleotides are TGTGCCAGCAGTTTCCCCCAGGGCTCGACCTACGAGCAGTACTTC.

The rearrangement joins TRBV6-6 to TRBJ2-7; D remains ambiguous. The germline gives CDR1 MNHNY, CDR2 SVGAGI (reference sequence). V was cut by 0 bases and J by 0 bases, with 3 bases left in between. The CDR3 extends over 13 amino acids. The CDR3 region has the DNA TGTGCCAGCAGTTACTCTTCCTCCTACGAGCAGTACTTC. Translating gives CASSYSSSYEQYF.

CDR3 residues: CASSLMGGGREQYF. Written as DNA, the CDR3 is TGTGCCAGCAGCTTAATGGGGGGAGGTCGCGAGCAGTACTTC. This chain joins TRBV13 and TRBJ2-7, with D tentatively TRBD2 (6 bases). The germline V gene has CDR1 PRHDT and CDR2 FYEKMQ (reference sequence). This CDR3 has 14 amino acids. Trimming took 2 bases from V and 6 from J, leaving 14 bases between them. Full variable domain (rest looked up from reference TRBV13 and TRBJ2-7): AAGVIQSPRHLIKEKRETATLKCYPIPRHDTVYWYQQGPGQDPQFLISFYEKMQSDKGSIPDRFSAQQFSDYHSELNMSSLELGDSALYFCASSLMGGGREQYFGPGTRLTVT.

The V and J genes are TRBV5-1 and TRBJ2-1, with 10 bases aligning to TRBD2. Germline V CDR1 and CDR2: SGHRS, YFSETQ. Germline trimming cut 3 bases from V and 3 bases from J; bases unmatched to any gene: 9. CDR3 length equals 17 residues. DNA of the CDR3: TGCGCCAGCAGCTCAGCCCTAGCGGGAGTGATCTACAATGAGCAGTTCTTC. Residues: CASSSALAGVIYNEQFF.

The chain links TRBV12-2 to TRBJ1-5. TRBV12-2 is shown as a pseudogene. The CDR3 length is 17 residues. CDR3 bases: TGTGCAAGTCGCTTAATCGCCTCGGGGGGCTCTGATCAGCCCCAGCATTTT. Protein: CASRLIASGGSDQPQHF.

The chain couples TRBV5-6 to TRBJ2-1; 7 bases are shared with TRBD1. Germline CDR1 and CDR2: SGHDT and YYEEEE. J gave up 7 bases and V 5 bases, and 6 bases lay outside the gene matches. The CDR3 length is 13 residues. As DNA, the CDR3 is TGTGCCAGCAGGACGACAGGGCGGAATGAGCAGTTCTTC. Encoded protein: CASRTTGRNEQFF.

The chain recombines TRBV2 with TRBJ1-4; 7 nucleotides line up with TRBD1. CDR3 length: 14 amino acids. CDR1 is SNHLY, CDR2 FYNNEI, per germline. The ends lost 4 bases at V and 7 bases at J; junction bases unmatched: 6. The CDR3 region is CASSVGGIGEKLFF. In DNA, the CDR3 is TGTGCCAGCAGTGTAGGGGGCATAGGTGAAAAACTGTTTTTT.

This chain connects TRBV7-2 to TRBJ2-3; possible D gene TRBD2, 6 bases. V lost 0 bases and J lost 5, with 12 bases in between. The germline V gene encodes CDR1 SGHTA and CDR2 FQGNSA. The CDR3 runs to 15 residues. The CDR3 reads CASSLARVAVDTQYF. The DNA of the CDR3 is TGTGCCAGCAGCTTAGCGCGGGTAGCGGTAGATACGCAGTATTTT.

The chain recombines TRBV28 with TRBJ2-5, with 8 bases that match TRBD1. V trimming: 7 bases; J trimming: 5 bases; junction bases outside the gene matches: 9. The CDR3 consists of 14 residues. The germline gives CDR1 MDHEN, CDR2 SYDVKM. CDR3 sequence reads: CASNAGGRGETQYF. CDR3 coding DNA: TGTGCCAGCAATGCAGGGGGCCGAGGGGAGACCCAGTACTTC.

This chain joins TRBV11-2 and TRBJ2-2; D gene unclear. The V and J ends lost 6 bases and 3 bases respectively, with 14 bases between them. The germline CDR1 and CDR2 sequences are SGHAT and FQNNGV. This CDR3 is built from 15 residues. This CDR3 reads CASSSRSGHTGELFF. CDR3 DNA sequence: TGTGCCAGCAGTTCAAGGTCGGGTCACACCGGGGAGCTGTTTTTT. Complete variable domain (other parts from reference TRBV11-2 and TRBJ2-2): EAGVAQSPRYKIIEKRQSVAFWCNPISGHATLYWYQQILGQGPKLLIQFQNNGVVDDSQLPKDRFSAERLKGVDSTLKIQPAKLEDSAVYLCASSSRSGHTGELFFGEGSRLTVL.

V gene TRBV19 combines with J gene TRBJ2-3, with no clear D. This CDR3 has 14 amino acids. Trimming removed 3 bases from V and 1 base from J, with 8 bases in between. In germline, CDR1 is LNHDA, CDR2 SQIVND (reference sequence). CDR3 region: CASSIDSGTDTQYF. Written as DNA, the CDR3 is TGTGCCAGTAGTATCGATTCTGGCACAGATACGCAGTATTTT.

The genes are TRBV7-2 and TRBJ2-2; 9 nucleotides align to TRBD2. Germline V gene data show CDR1 as SGHTA and CDR2 as FQGNSA. This CDR3 contains 17 residues. J gave up 8 bases and V 1 base, and 11 bases lay outside the gene matches. The CDR3 nucleotides read TGTGCCAGCAGCTTAGTTAGGCGGGAGGGCCTCGGGGGGGAGCTGTTTTTT. This gives the protein CASSLVRREGLGGELFF. Combining the CDR3 with reference TRBV7-2 and TRBJ2-2 gives the whole variable domain GAGVSQSPSNKVTEKGKDVELRCDPISGHTALYWYRQSLGQGLEFLIYFQGNSAPDKSGLPSDRFSAERTGGSVSTLTIQRTQQEDSAVYLCASSLVRREGLGGELFFGEGSRLTVL.

The sample holds one count of this clone. V and J are TRBV11-3 and TRBJ2-5; D uncertain. Looked up from germline, CDR1 is SGHNT and CDR2 is YENEEA. The CDR3 contains 15 residues. V lost 0 bases, J lost 0 bases, and 8 bases lay in between. DNA for the CDR3: TGTGCCAGCAGCTTAGATCGTCCGTACCAAGAGACCCAGTACTTC. Protein sequence: CASSLDRPYQETQYF. The full variable domain, its missing parts supplied by reference TRBV11-3 and TRBJ2-5, is EAGVVQSPRYKIIEKKQPVAFWCNPISGHNTLYWYLQNLGQGPELLIRYENEEAVDDSQLPKDRFSAERLKGVDSTLKIQPAELGDSAVYLCASSLDRPYQETQYFGPGTRLLVL.

This sequence joins TRBV7-9 and TRBJ1-2; D remains unclear. V dropped 0 bases and J dropped 6 bases, with 8 bases sitting between them. This CDR3 is built from 13 residues. CDR1 and CDR2 (germline): SEHNR, FQNEAQ (reference sequence). The CDR3 spells CASSLARGNGYTF. The CDR3 DNA reads as TGTGCCAGCAGCTTAGCCCGAGGAAATGGCTACACCTTC.

The rearrangement links TRBV6-5 to TRBJ2-1; 11 nucleotides line up with TRBD2. V was pared by 6 bases and J by 7 bases, with 5 bases of the junction left unmatched. Germline loops: CDR1 MNHEY, CDR2 SVGAGI. The CDR3 extends over 14 amino acids. The DNA for the CDR3 is TGTGCCAGCAGAACTAGCGGGAGTAGGAATGAGCAGTTCTTC. This encodes CASRTSGSRNEQFF.

CDR3 residues: CASSPVAVTARNEKLFF. The CDR3 coding sequence is TGCGCCAGCAGCCCGGTCGCGGTAACAGCGCGGAATGAAAAACTGTTTTTT. The genes are TRBV5-1 and TRBJ1-4; D is unresolved. Trimming cost V 4 bases and J 5 bases, with 21 bases left between them. This CDR3 contains 17 residues. Per germline, CDR1 SGHRS and CDR2 YFSETQ.

The genes are TRBV19 and TRBJ1-1, with D maybe TRBD1 (5 bases). The CDR3 loop spans 15 amino acids. The V gene lost 5 bases and the J gene lost 1 base, with 14 bases spanning the gap. The germline V gene encodes CDR1 LNHDA and CDR2 SQIVND (reference sequence). The CDR3 nucleotides are TGTGCCAGTAGTCCCGGAGGGACGGGGAACACTGAAGCTTTCTTT. This codes for CASSPGGTGNTEAFF.

In nucleotides, the CDR3 is TGTGCCAGCAGCTTACCGCGACTGTCCCGGGACTATGGCTACACCTTC. Translating gives CASSLPRLSRDYGYTF. The genes are TRBV11-2 and TRBJ1-2; D call uncertain. Deletions cut 2 bases from V and 3 bases from J, with 16 bases between. From germline, CDR1 is SGHAT and CDR2 FQNNGV. The CDR3 contains 16 residues.

This chain joins TRBV11-2 and TRBJ1-1, with D uncertain. V lost 0 bases and J 1 base, leaving 12 bases between the germline ends. Germline V gene lookup returns CDR1 SGHAT and CDR2 FQNNGV. The CDR3 has 16 residues. The DNA of the CDR3 is TGTGCCAGCAGCTTAGAATTCGGGTCCCGGAACACTGAAGCTTTCTTT. This gives the protein CASSLEFGSRNTEAFF.

The rearrangement uses TRBV28 and TRBJ2-5; D might be TRBD1 (5 bases). The CDR3 sequence is 17 residues long. Per germline, CDR1 MDHEN and CDR2 SYDVKM. V was pared by 1 base and J by 6 bases, with 21 bases between. The CDR3: CASSLSIGARGAKTQYF. The CDR3 DNA follows: TGTGCCAGCAGTTTATCGATTGGGGCCCGTGGGGCGAAGACCCAGTACTTC.

The rearrangement uses TRBV30 and TRBJ1-3; tentative D call: TRBD1 (5 bases). The germline V and J ends were trimmed by 1 base and 0 bases, with 10 bases remaining between them. Per the germline V gene, CDR1 is GTSNPN and CDR2 is SVGIG (reference sequence). This CDR3 has 15 residues. The CDR3 here is CAWSDRSLSGNTIYF. In DNA, the CDR3 is TGTGCCTGGAGTGACAGGAGCCTCTCTGGAAACACCATATATTTT.

Concerning this clone itself: The identical CDR3 is also encoded by other nucleotide sequences in the sample. This CDR3 is CASSLGQGGINEQFF. The DNA of the CDR3 is TGCGCCAGCAGCCTAGGACAAGGGGGGATCAATGAGCAGTTCTTC. J is TRBJ2-1 and V is TRBV5-1; D assignment may be TRBD1 or TRBD2 (6 bases each). Germline CDR1 SGHRS, CDR2 YFSETQ. This CDR3 is built from 15 residues. The V end was cut by 4 bases, the J end by 6 bases, with 17 bases between.

This chain links TRBV9 with TRBJ1-2; TRBD1 is a possible D gene (5 bases). V gave up 1 base and J gave up 4 bases, with 14 bases separating them. Per the germline V gene, CDR1 is SGDLS and CDR2 is YYNGEE. The CDR3 is 15 amino acids. CDR3 DNA sequence: TGTGCCAGCAGCGTAAGCTCTGGGGCGGCCTATGGCTACACCTTC. Its protein is CASSVSSGAAYGYTF.

The genes are TRBV9 and TRBJ2-3, with a tentative D call TRBD1 (7 bases). The V gene's germline CDR1 is SGDLS and CDR2 YYNGEE. Trimming cost V 2 bases and J 4 bases, with 14 bases left between them. This CDR3 contains 15 residues. CDR3 in amino acids: CASSVGQGGPDTQYF. The CDR3 coding sequence is TGTGCCAGCAGCGTTGGGCAGGGGGGTCCAGATACGCAGTATTTT.